This T cell receptor (beta chain) was recorded in a study of T cells in Graves' hyperthyroidism and ophthalmopathy. This clonotype showed up just a few times. RNA transcripts yielded amplified TCR beta CDR3 regions. Initially, a first-round RT-PCR of the TCR CDR3 employed the HTBI primer set. TCRdb reprocessed the multiplex PCR reads via MiXCR and lists one record per CDR3 protein. The sample holds fewer than 750,000 distinct CDR3 sequences, about half seen once. Germline loops: CDR1 GTSNPN, CDR2 SVGIG (reference sequence). CDR3 length: 14 residues. V was pared by 3 bases and J by 6 bases, with 17 bases between.

This chain joins TRBV30 and TRBJ1-2; D ambiguous. Source material: peripheral blood or thyroid tissue (not recorded which). This TCR was recovered from a woman under 30 with Graves' hyperthyroidism. For the CDR3, the DNA is TGTGCCTGGAGCTCTTACGACACGGGCCATGGCTACACCTTC. Translated: CAWSSYDTGHGYTF.